This TCR beta chain emerged from a study of cytomegalovirus exposure and HLA in healthy donors. Overall study: Of 398 genotyped donors, about 80% clustered with self-reported Caucasian donors. Study-level findings and limits: Roughly uniform depth of sequencing across donors was assumed in presence/absence analyses.

Primers: 60 Vbeta forward and 13 Jbeta reverse. Sequencing used immunoSEQ multiplex PCR; TCRdb keeps in-frame clones, though not all of them. The data contain about 120,000 clones, approximately 78% of them singletons. Concerning this clone: Its cognate antigen is unknown.

The sequence was obtained from a man in his forties or fifties in good health and CMV-seronegative. Material: PBMCs.

CDR3 coding DNA: TGTGCCAGCAGCTTGGGACTAGCGGGAGGGCAGGATGAGCAGTTCTTC. This codes for CASSLGLAGGQDEQFF. The chain joins TRBV5-4 to TRBJ2-1; TRBD2 agrees at 14 bases. V was pared by 0 bases and J by 8 bases, with 4 bases of the junction left unmatched. The CDR3 contains 16 residues. CDR1 and CDR2 (germline): SGHNT, YYREEE (reference sequence).